The clone carrying this T cell receptor (beta chain) showed up many times. Its antigen is not known. V lost 6 bases and J lost 2; bases outside the gene matches: 7. The length of the CDR3 is 15 residues. Germline V CDR1 and CDR2: LNHDA, SQIVND (reference sequence). This sample is drawn from a study of T cell repertoires in cytomegalovirus infection. Via MiXCR, TCRdb re-called the reads, giving one row per CDR3 protein. The table has around 530,000 distinct CDR3 sequences, roughly 29% seen once. Study observations and caveats: Carriers of CMV and the relevant HLA type were discriminated by public TCR beta frequency.

J is TRBJ1-1 and V is TRBV19; TRBD1 aligns across 9 bases. The sequencing input was PBMCs. This receptor was identified in a human donor in good health (CMV status not recorded). Some clones in this sample may be carry-over from other donors' samples. CDR3 sequence reads: CASSPQTGGNTEAFF. The CDR3 DNA reads TGTGCCAGTAGCCCCCAGACAGGGGGTAACACTGAAGCTTTCTTT.